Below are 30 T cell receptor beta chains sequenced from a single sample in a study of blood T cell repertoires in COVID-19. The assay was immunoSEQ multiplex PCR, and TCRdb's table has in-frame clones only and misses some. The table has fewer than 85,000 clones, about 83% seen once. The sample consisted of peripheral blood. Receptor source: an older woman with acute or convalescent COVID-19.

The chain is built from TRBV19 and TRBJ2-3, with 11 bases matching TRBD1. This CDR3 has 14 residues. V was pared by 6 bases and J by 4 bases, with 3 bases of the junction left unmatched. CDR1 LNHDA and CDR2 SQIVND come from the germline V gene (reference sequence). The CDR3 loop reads CASSPGQGADTQYF. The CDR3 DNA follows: TGTGCCAGTAGCCCGGGACAGGGGGCAGATACGCAGTATTTT.

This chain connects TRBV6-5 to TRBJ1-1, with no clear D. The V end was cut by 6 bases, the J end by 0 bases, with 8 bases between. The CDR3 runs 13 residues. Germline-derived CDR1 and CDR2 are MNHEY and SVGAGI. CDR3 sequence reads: CASRDTVNTEAFF. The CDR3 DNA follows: TGTGCCAGCAGGGATACAGTGAACACTGAAGCTTTCTTT.

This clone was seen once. Written as DNA, the CDR3 is TGTGCCAGCCGAGCGAAGCGGGGGTCCTACGAGCAGTACTTC. Its translation: CASRAKRGSYEQYF. This chain connects TRBV6-5 to TRBJ2-7; 8 nucleotides line up with TRBD2. Germline CDR1 is MNHEY and CDR2 is SVGAGI. The CDR3 is 14 residues long. The ends lost 8 bases at V and 1 base at J; junction bases unmatched: 7.

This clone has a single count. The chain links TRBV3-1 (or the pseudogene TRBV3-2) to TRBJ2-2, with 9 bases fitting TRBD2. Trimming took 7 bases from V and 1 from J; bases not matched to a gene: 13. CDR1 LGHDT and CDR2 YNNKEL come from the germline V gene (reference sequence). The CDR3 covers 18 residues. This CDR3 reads CASTPRGKLAGNTGELFF. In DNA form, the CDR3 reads TGTGCCAGCACCCCAAGAGGGAAACTAGCGGGGAACACCGGGGAGCTGTTTTTT.

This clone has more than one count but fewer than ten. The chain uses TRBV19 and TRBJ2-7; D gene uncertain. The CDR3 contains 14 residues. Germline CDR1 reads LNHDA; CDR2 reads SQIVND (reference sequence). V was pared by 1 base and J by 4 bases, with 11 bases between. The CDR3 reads CASSIAGYQYEQYF. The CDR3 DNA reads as TGTGCCAGTAGTATAGCCGGGTATCAATACGAGCAGTACTTC. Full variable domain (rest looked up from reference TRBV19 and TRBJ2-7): DGGITQSPKYLFRKEGQNVTLSCEQNLNHDAMYWYRQDPGQGLRLIYYSQIVNDFQKGDIAEGYSVSREKKESFPLTVTSAQKNPTAFYLCASSIAGYQYEQYFGPGTRLTVT.

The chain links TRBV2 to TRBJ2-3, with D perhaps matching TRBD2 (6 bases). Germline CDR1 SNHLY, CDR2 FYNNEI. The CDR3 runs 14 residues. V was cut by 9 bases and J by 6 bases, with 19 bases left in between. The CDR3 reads CARGRSGPRDTQYF. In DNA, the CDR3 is TGTGCCAGAGGACGAAGCGGGCCTCGGGATACGCAGTATTTT.

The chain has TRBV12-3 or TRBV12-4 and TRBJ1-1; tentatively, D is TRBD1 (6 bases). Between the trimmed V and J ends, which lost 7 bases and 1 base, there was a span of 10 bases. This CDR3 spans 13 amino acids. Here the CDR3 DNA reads TGTGCCAGCACCGCAGGGGCGAACACTGAAGCTTTCTTT. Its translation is CASTAGANTEAFF.

The CDR3, as DNA: TGCAGCGTTGAAGTCTCCGGGGAAAAACTGTTTTTT. This gives the protein CSVEVSGEKLFF. This rearrangement joins TRBV29-1 to TRBJ1-4; D ambiguous. CDR3 size: 12 residues. Germline assignment: CDR1 SQVTM and CDR2 ANQGSEA. V lost 1 base and J lost 8, with 8 bases in between.

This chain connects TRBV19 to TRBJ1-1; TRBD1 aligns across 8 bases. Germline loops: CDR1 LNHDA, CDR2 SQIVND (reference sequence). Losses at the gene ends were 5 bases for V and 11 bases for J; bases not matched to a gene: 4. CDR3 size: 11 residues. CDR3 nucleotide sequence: TGTGCCAGTAGTGGGACAGGAGCCGCTTTCTTT. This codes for CASSGTGAAFF.

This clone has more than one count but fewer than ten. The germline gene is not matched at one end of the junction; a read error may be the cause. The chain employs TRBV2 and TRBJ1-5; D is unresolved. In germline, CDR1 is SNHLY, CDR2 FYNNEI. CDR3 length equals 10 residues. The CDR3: CASSGAKIYF. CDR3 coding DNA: TGTGCCAGCAGTGGCGCCAAGATCTATTTT.

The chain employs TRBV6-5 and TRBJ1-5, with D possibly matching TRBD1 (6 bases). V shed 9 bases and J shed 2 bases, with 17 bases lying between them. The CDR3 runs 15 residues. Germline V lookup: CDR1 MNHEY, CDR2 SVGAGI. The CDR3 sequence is CASRGGKAGNQPQHF. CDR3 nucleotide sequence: TGTGCCAGTAGGGGGGGGAAAGCGGGCAATCAGCCCCAGCATTTT.

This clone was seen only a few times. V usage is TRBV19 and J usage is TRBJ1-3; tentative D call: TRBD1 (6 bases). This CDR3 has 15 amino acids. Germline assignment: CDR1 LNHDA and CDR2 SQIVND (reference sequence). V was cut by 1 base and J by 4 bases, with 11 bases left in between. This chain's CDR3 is CASSIATGKGNTIYF. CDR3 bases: TGTGCCAGTAGTATAGCCACAGGGAAAGGAAACACCATATATTTT.

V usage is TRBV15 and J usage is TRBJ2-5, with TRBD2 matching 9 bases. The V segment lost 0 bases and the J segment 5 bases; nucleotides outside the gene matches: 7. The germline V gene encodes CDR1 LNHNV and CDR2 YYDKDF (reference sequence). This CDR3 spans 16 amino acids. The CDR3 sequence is CATSRDSSGGMETQYF. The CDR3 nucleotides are TGTGCCACCAGCAGAGATTCCAGCGGGGGGATGGAGACCCAGTACTTC.

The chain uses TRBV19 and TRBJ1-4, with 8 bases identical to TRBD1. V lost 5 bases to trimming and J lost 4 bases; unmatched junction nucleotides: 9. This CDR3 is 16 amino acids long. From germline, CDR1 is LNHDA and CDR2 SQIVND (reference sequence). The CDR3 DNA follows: TGTGCCAGTAGTCCTTCCCGGGACAGGTTTAATGAAAAACTGTTTTTT. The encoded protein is CASSPSRDRFNEKLFF. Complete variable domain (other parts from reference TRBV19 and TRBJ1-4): DGGITQSPKYLFRKEGQNVTLSCEQNLNHDAMYWYRQDPGQGLRLIYYSQIVNDFQKGDIAEGYSVSREKKESFPLTVTSAQKNPTAFYLCASSPSRDRFNEKLFFGSGTQLSVL.

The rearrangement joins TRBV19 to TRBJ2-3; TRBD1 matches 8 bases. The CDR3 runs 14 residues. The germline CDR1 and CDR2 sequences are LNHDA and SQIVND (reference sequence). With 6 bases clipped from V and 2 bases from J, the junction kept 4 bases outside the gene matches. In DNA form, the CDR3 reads TGTGCCAGTAGCCGGACAGGGATCACAGATACGCAGTATTTT. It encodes CASSRTGITDTQYF.

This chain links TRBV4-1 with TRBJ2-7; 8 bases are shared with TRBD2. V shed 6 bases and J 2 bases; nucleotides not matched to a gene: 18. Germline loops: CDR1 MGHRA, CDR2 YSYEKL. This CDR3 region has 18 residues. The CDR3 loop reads CASRPSPGGVGPAYEQYF. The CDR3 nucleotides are TGCGCCAGCAGACCGTCTCCCGGGGGGGTCGGACCTGCCTACGAGCAGTACTTC.

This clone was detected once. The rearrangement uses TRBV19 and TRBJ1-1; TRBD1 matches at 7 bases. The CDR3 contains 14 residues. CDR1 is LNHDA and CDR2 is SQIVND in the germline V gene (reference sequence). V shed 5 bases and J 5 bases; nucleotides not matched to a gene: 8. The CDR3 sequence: CASSYRGRGTEAFF. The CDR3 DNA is TGTGCCAGTAGTTACAGGGGAAGGGGGACTGAAGCTTTCTTT.

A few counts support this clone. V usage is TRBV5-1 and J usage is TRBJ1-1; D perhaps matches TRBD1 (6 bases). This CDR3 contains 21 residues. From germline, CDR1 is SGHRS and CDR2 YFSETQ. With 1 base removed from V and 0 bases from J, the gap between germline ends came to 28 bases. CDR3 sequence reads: CASSLRGWGQFPGTVNTEAFF. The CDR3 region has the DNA TGCGCCAGCAGCTTGAGGGGCTGGGGGCAGTTTCCGGGGACGGTGAACACTGAAGCTTTCTTT.

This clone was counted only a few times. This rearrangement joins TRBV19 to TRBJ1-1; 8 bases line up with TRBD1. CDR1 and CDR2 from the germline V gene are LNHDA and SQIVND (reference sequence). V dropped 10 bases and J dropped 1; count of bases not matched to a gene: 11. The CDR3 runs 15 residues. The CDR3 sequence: CATKTQGAGNTEAFF. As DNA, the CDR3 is TGTGCCACCAAAACGCAGGGGGCTGGGAACACTGAAGCTTTCTTT.

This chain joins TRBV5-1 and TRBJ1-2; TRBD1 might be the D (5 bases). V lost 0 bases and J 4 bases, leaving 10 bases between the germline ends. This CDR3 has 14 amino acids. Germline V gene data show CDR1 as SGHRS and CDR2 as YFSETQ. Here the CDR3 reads CASSLGLGAYGYTF. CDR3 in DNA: TGCGCCAGCAGCTTGGGGCTAGGGGCCTATGGCTACACCTTC. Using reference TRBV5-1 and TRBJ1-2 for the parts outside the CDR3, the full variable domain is KAGVTQTPRYLIKTRGQQVTLSCSPISGHRSVSWYQQTPGQGLQFLFEYFSETQRNKGNFPGRFSGRQFSNSRSEMNVSTLELGDSALYLCASSLGLGAYGYTFGSGTRLTVV.

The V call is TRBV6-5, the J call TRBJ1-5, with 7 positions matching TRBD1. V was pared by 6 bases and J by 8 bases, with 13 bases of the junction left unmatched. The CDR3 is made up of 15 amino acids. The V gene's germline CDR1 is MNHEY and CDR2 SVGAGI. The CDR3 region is CASSWDSVYGEPQHF. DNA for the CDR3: TGTGCCAGCAGCTGGGACAGCGTCTACGGGGAGCCCCAGCATTTT.

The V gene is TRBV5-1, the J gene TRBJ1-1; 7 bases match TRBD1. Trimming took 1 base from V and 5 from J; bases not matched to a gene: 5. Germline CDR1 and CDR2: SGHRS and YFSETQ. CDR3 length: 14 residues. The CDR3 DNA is TGCGCCAGCAGCTTGAAAACAGGGGAGACTGAAGCTTTCTTT. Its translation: CASSLKTGETEAFF.

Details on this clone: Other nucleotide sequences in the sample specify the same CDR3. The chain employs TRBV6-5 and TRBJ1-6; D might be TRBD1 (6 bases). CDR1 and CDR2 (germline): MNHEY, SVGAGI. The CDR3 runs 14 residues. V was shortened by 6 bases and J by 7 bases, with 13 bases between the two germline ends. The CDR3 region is CASSLGQGNSPLHF. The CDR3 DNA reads TGTGCCAGCAGCCTAGGGCAGGGGAATTCACCCCTCCACTTT.

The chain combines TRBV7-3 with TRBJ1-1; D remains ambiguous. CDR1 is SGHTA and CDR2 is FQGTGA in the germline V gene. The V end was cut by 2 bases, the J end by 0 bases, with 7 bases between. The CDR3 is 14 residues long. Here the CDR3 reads CASSLVALNTEAFF. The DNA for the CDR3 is TGTGCCAGCAGCTTAGTAGCACTGAACACTGAAGCTTTCTTT.

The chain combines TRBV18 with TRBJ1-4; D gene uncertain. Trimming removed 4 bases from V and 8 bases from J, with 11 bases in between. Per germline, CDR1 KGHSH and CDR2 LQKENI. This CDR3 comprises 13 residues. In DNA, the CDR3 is TGTGCCAGCTCACGGAGCGTTCAAGAAAAACTGTTTTTT. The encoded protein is CASSRSVQEKLFF.

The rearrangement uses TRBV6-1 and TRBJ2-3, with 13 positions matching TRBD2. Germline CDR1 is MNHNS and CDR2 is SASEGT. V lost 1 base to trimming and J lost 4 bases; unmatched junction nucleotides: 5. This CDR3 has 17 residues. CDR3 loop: CASSEGLTSGGSDTQYF. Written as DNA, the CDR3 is TGTGCCAGCAGTGAAGGCCTGACTAGCGGGGGGTCAGATACGCAGTATTTT.

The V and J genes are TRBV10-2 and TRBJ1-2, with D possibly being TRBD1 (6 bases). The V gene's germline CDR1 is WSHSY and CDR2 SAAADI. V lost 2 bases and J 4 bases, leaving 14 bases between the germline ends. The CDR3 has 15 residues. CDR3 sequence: CASSEVQGNFYGYTF. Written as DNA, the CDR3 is TGCGCCAGCAGTGAGGTCCAGGGGAATTTCTATGGCTACACCTTC.

CDR3 sequence (DNA): TGCAGCGTGGACAGGGGGAATTGGGGTAACACTGAAGCTTTCTTT. As protein: CSVDRGNWGNTEAFF. The genes are TRBV29-1 and TRBJ1-1; 10 nucleotides agree with TRBD1. This CDR3 is built from 15 residues. V lost 6 bases to trimming and J lost 2 bases; unmatched junction nucleotides: 9. The germline CDR1 and CDR2 sequences are SQVTM and ANQGSEA.

In DNA, the CDR3 is TGTGCCAGCGGGAACAGGGGCCTTGAAGCTTTCTTT. This translates into CASGNRGLEAFF. V and J are TRBV7-2 and TRBJ1-1; 7 bases match TRBD1. This CDR3 contains 12 residues. Germline trimming cut 8 bases from V and 7 bases from J; bases unmatched to any gene: 7. CDR1 is SGHTA, CDR2 FQGNSA, per germline.

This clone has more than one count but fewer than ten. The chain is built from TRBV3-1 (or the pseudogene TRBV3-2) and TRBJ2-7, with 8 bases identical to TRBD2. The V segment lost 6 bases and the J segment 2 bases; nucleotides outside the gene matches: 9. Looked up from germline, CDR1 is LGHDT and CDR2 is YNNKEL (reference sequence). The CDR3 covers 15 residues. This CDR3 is CASRTRSGAAYEQYF. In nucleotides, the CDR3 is TGTGCCAGCAGAACTCGTAGCGGGGCAGCCTACGAGCAGTACTTC.